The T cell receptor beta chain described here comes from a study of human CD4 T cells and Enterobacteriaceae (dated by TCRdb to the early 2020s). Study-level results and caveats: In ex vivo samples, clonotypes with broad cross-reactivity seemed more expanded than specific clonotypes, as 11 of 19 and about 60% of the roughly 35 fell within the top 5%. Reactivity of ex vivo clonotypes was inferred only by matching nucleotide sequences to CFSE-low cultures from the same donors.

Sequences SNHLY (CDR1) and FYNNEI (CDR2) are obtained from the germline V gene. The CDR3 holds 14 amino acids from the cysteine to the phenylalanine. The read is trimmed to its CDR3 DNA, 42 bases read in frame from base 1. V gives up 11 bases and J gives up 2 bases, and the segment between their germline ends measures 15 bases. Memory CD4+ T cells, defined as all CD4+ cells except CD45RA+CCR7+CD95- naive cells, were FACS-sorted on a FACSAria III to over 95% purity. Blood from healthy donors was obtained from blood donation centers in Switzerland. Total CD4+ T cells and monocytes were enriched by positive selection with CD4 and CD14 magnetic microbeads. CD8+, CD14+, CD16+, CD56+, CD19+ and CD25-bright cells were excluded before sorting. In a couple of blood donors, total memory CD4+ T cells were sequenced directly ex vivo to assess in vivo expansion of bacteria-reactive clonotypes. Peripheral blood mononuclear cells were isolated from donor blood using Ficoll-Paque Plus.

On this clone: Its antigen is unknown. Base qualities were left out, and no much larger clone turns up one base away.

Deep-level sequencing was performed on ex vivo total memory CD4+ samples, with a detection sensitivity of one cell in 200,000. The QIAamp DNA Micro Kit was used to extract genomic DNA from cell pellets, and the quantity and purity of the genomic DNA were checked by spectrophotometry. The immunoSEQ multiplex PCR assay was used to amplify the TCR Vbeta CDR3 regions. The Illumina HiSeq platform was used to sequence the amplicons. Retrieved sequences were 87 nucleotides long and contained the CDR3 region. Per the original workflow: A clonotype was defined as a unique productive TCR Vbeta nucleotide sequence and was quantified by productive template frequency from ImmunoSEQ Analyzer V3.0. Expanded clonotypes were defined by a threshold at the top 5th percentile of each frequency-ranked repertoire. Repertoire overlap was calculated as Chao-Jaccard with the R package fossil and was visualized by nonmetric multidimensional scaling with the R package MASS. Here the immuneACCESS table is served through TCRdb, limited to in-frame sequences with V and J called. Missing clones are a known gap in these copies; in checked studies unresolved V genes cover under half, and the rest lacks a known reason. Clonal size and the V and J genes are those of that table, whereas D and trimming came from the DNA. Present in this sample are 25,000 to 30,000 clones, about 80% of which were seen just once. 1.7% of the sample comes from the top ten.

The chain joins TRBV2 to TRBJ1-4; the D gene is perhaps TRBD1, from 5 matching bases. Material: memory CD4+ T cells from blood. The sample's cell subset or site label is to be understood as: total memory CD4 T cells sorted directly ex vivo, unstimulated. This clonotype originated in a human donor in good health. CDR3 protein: CAGTGGGTNEKLFF. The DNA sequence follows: TGTGCCGGCACTGGGGGGGGGACTAATGAAAAACTGTTTTTT.